This T cell receptor beta chain was profiled in a study of neurological immune-mediated disorders. Study results and limitations: Sharing of CDR3 amino acid sequences among expanded clones across subjects was absent, suggesting private repertoires in all groups. The level of TCR clonal expansion was highest in patients with HTLV-1-associated myelopathy and lowest in multiple sclerosis, where it fell below the level seen in healthy controls.

By 5'RACE with 10-nucleotide random UMIs, the cDNA was made. From the 5' RACE reads, TCRdb called clonotypes with MiXCR, one entry per CDR3 protein. Among approximately 44,000 distinct CDR3 sequences, approximately 15% were seen once, and the ten largest hold under 4.5%. V dropped 4 bases and J dropped 8; count of bases not matched to a gene: 5. From germline, CDR1 is SNHLY and CDR2 FYNNEI. The CDR3 sequence is 14 residues long. About this clonotype itself: The antigen is not known.

Material for sequencing was CD4+ T cells from blood. This TCR came from a woman aged 55-69 years with HTLV-1-associated myelopathy (HAM/TSP). The V gene is TRBV2, the J gene TRBJ1-6, with 7 bases matching TRBD1. The DNA of the CDR3 is TGTGCCAGCAGTGTGTACAGGGGTGATTCACCCCTCCACTTT. Its protein is CASSVYRGDSPLHF.